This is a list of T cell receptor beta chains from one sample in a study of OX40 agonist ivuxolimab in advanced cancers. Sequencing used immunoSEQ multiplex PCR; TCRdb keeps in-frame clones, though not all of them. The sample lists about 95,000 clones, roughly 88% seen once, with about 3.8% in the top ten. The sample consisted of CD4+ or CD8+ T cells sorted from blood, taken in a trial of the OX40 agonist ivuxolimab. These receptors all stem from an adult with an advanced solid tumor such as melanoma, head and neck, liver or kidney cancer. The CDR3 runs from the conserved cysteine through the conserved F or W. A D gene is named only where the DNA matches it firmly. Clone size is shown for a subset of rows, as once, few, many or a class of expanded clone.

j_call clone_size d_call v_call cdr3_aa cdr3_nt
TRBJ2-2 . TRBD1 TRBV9 CASSRGGAGTGELFF TGTGCCAGCAGCAGAGGGGGCGCGGGCACCGGGGAGCTGTTTTTT
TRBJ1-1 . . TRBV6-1 CATEGFWDTEAFF TGTGCCACCGAGGGGTTTTGGGACACTGAAGCTTTCTTT
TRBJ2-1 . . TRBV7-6 CASSLVALRDEQFF TGTGCCAGCAGCTTAGTGGCTCTGCGTGATGAGCAGTTCTTC
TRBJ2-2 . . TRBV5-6 CASSPRGTTGELFF TGTGCCAGCAGCCCTCGCGGGACCACCGGGGAGCTGTTTTTT
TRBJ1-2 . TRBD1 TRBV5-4 CASSLGQGRYLGGYTF TGTGCCAGCAGCTTGGGACAGGGGAGGTATTTGGGTGGCTACACCTTC
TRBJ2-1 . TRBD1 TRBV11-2 CASSAGQGVGEQFF TGTGCCAGCAGCGCAGGACAGGGGGTTGGGGAGCAGTTCTTC
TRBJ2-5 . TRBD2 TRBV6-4 CASSDGEGTQYF TGTGCCAGCAGTGACGGGGAGGGAACCCAGTACTTC
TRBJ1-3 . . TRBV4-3 CASSQDGGPTGNTIYF TGCGCCAGCAGCCAAGACGGGGGGCCCACTGGAAACACCATATATTTT
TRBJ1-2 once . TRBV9 CASSVGGTDTVSGYTF TGTGCCAGCAGCGTAGGGGGTACAGATACCGTTTCTGGCTACACCTTC
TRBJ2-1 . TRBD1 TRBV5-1 CASSLGDRDHNEQFF TGCGCCAGCAGCTTGGGGGACAGGGATCACAATGAGCAGTTCTTC
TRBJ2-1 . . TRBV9 CASSEDQTRSYNEQFF TGTGCCAGCAGCGAGGACCAAACCCGCTCCTACAATGAGCAGTTCTTC
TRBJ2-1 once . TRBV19 CASSIDGSASSYNEQFF TGTGCCAGTAGTATAGATGGTAGCGCGAGCTCCTACAATGAGCAGTTCTTC
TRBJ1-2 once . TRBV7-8 CASSLRTDPYGYTF TGTGCCAGCAGCCTTCGGACAGACCCCTATGGCTACACCTTC
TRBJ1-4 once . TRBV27 CASSPGRNFNEKLFF TGTGCCAGCAGTCCAGGACGGAACTTTAATGAAAAACTGTTTTTT
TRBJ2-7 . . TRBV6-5 CASSYYAGAYEQYF TGTGCCAGCAGTTACTATGCAGGGGCCTACGAGCAGTACTTC
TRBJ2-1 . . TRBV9 CASSPPGRHNEQFF TGTGCCAGCAGCCCTCCGGGACGCCACAATGAGCAGTTCTTC
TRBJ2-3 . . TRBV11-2 CASSFSGRGTDTQYF TGTGCCAGCAGCTTTAGCGGTAGAGGGACAGATACGCAGTATTTT
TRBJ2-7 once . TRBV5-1 CASSSGASGSSYEQYF TGCGCCAGCAGCTCGGGGGCTAGCGGTTCCTCCTACGAGCAGTACTTC
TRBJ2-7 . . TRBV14 CASSPWAGNEQYF TGTGCCAGCAGCCCCTGGGCGGGTAACGAGCAGTACTTC
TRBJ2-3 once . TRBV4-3 CASSQDLAQDTQYF TGCGCCAGCAGCCAAGATCTCGCGCAAGATACGCAGTATTTT
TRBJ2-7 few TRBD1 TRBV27 CASGAPLDRHYEQYF TGTGCCAGCGGAGCCCCCCTGGACAGGCACTACGAGCAGTACTTC
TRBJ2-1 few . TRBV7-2 CASSLRGSSYNEQFF TGTGCCAGCAGCTTACGGGGAAGCTCCTACAATGAGCAGTTCTTC
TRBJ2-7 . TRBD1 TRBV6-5 CASRQGAGYEQYF TGTGCCAGCAGACAGGGGGCAGGGTACGAGCAGTACTTC
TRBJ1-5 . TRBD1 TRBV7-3 CASSQTGGGNQPQHF TGTGCCAGCAGCCAGACAGGGGGCGGAAATCAGCCCCAGCATTTT
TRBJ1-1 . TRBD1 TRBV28 CASRPAPGQLGMAEAFF TGTGCCAGCAGACCAGCCCCGGGACAGTTAGGTATGGCTGAAGCTTTCTTT
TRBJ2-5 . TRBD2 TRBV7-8 CASSPPTSGDQETQYF TGTGCCAGCAGCCCACCGACTAGCGGGGATCAAGAGACCCAGTACTTC
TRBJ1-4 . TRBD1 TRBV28 CASISVGDRNKFF TGTGCCAGCATTTCCGTAGGGGACAGGAATAAGTTTTTT
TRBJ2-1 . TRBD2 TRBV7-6 CASSLQGTSGRVGNEQFF TGTGCCAGCAGCTTACAGGGGACTAGCGGGAGGGTAGGCAATGAGCAGTTCTTC
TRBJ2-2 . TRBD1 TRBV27 CAVGQENTGELFF TGTGCCGTGGGACAGGAGAACACCGGGGAGCTGTTTTTT
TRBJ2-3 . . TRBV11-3 CASTEASLDTQYF TGTGCCAGCACGGAGGCCTCCTTGGATACGCAGTATTTT
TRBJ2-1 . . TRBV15 CATSRLSDSYNEQFF TGTGCCACCAGCAGATTATCGGATTCCTACAATGAGCAGTTCTTC
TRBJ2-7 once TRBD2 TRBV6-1 CASSVGTERLAAYEQYF TGTGCCAGCAGTGTTGGGACTGAGAGACTAGCGGCCTACGAGCAGTACTTC
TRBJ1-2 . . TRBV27 CASSLSRDGHGGYTF TGTGCCAGCAGTTTATCTAGGGACGGCCACGGCGGCTACACCTTC
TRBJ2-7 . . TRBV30 CAWSAHSYEQYF TGTGCCTGGAGTGCCCATTCCTACGAGCAGTACTTC
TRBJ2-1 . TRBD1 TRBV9 CASSVATTGGNEQFF TGTGCCAGCAGCGTAGCTACAACAGGGGGCAATGAGCAGTTCTTC
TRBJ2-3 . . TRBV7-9 CASSPPGVADTQYF TGTGCCAGCAGCCCACCAGGGGTGGCAGATACGCAGTATTTT
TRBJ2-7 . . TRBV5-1 CASSQGLPGSSYEQYF TGCGCCAGCAGCCAGGGACTCCCAGGCAGCTCCTACGAGCAGTACTTC
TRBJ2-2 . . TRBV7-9 CASSLLGTKNTGELFF TGTGCCAGCAGCTTACTTGGGACAAAGAACACCGGGGAGCTGTTTTTT
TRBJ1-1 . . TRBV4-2 CASSQKGPREAFF TGTGCCAGCAGCCAAAAGGGGCCGCGGGAAGCTTTCTTT
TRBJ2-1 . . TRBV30 CAWSVGSSYNEQFF TGTGCCTGGAGTGTAGGCAGCTCCTACAATGAGCAGTTCTTC
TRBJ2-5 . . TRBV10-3 CAISESGMYQETQYF TGTGCCATCAGTGAGTCGGGCATGTACCAAGAGACCCAGTACTTC
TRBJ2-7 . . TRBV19 CASSWGGSSHEQYF TGTGCCAGTAGTTGGGGGGGCTCGTCCCACGAGCAGTACTTC
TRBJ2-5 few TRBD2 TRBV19 CASSMFQREGVETQYF TGTGCCAGTAGTATGTTCCAGCGGGAGGGGGTTGAGACCCAGTACTTC
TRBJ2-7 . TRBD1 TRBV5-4 CASSPPDRTEQYF TGTGCCAGCAGCCCTCCGGACAGGACCGAGCAGTACTTC
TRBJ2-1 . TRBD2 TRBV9 CASSGGFGTSRPLSYNEQFF TGTGCCAGCAGTGGGGGGTTTGGGACTAGCAGGCCTCTCTCCTACAATGAGCAGTTCTTC
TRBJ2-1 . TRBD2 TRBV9 CASSVAISGRPRGQFF TGTGCCAGCAGCGTAGCAATTAGCGGGAGGCCCAGGGGGCAGTTCTTC
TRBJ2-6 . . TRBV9 CASSVVGGLGANVLTF TGTGCCAGCAGCGTAGTTGGGGGTCTTGGGGCCAACGTCCTGACTTTC
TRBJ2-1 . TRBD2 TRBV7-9 CASSHPPGVAGYNEQFF TGTGCCAGCAGCCACCCTCCGGGGGTAGCGGGTTACAATGAGCAGTTCTTC
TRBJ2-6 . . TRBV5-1 CASSLLGGRSGANVLTF TGCGCCAGCAGCTTGTTGGGGGGCCGCTCTGGGGCCAACGTCCTGACTTTC
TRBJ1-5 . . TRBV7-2 CASSLVGGGQHF TGTGCCAGCAGCTTAGTAGGAGGCGGCCAGCATTTT
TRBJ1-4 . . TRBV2 CASRAGHRNEKLFF TGTGCCAGCAGGGCGGGACATCGTAATGAAAAACTGTTTTTT
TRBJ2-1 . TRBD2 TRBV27 CASSPPSGKRNEQFF TGTGCCAGCAGCCCTCCTAGCGGGAAAAGGAATGAGCAGTTCTTC
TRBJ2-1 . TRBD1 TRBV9 CASNPGQESYNEQFF TGTGCCAGCAACCCGGGACAGGAATCCTACAATGAGCAGTTCTTC
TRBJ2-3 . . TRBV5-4 CASSFRTTDTQYF TGTGCCAGCAGCTTTAGGACCACAGATACGCAGTATTTT
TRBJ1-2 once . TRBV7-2 CASSLGTVYGYTF TGTGCCAGCAGCTTAGGAACAGTCTATGGCTACACCTTC
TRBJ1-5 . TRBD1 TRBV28 CASSSGQGAYQPQHF TGTGCCAGCAGTTCGGGACAGGGGGCGTATCAGCCCCAGCATTTT
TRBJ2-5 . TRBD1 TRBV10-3 CAIRGTGEFQETQYF TGTGCCATCAGGGGGACAGGGGAGTTCCAAGAGACCCAGTACTTC
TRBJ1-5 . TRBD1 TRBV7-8 CASSEGQGLNQPQHF TGTGCCAGCAGCGAGGGACAGGGATTAAATCAGCCCCAGCATTTT
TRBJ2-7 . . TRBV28 CASSPPTLPSLIGQYF TGTGCCAGCAGTCCCCCCACCCTCCCGTCTCTTATCGGGCAGTACTTC